These 24 T cell receptor beta chains were sequenced from one sample in a study of CD8+ T cells in alopecia areata. Following extraction, RNA underwent reverse transcription to cDNA, which served as the sequencing template. Clones were sequenced by immunoSEQ multiplex PCR, and TCRdb holds only the in-frame ones, with some missing. The table records 110,000 or so clones, 55% to 70% of them present only once. Sequenced sample: CD4+ T cells sorted from blood. All receptors come from a human donor in good health.

The CDR3 loop reads CASSPPGRETQYF. CDR3 bases: TGTGCCAGCAGCCCCCCGGGGCGAGAGACCCAGTACTTC. The V call is TRBV6-6, the J call TRBJ2-5; the D call may be TRBD1 or TRBD2 (5 bases each). The CDR3 loop spans 13 amino acids. Trimming took off 6 bases at V and 4 bases at J, with 12 bases between the two ends. Germline CDR1 reads MNHNY; CDR2 reads SVGAGI (reference sequence).

This clone was counted a few times. The chain employs TRBV30 and TRBJ2-1; the D gene is possibly TRBD2 (5 bases). The CDR3 covers 10 residues. CDR1 and CDR2 from the germline V gene are GTSNPN and SVGIG (reference sequence). V lost 0 bases, J lost 13 bases, and 7 bases lay in between. The CDR3 spells CAWSVGVQFF. The CDR3 DNA reads as TGTGCCTGGAGTGTCGGGGTACAGTTCTTC.

This rearrangement joins TRBV23-1 to TRBJ2-4; unclear D gene. TRBV23-1 is identified as an open reading frame with a role that is uncertain. The CDR3 has 14 residues. Trimming stripped 4 bases from V and 2 bases from J, with 9 bases between. CDR3 bases: TGCGCCAGCAGTCTTGGGTTATCCAAAAACATTCAGTACTTC. Amino acid sequence: CASSLGLSKNIQYF.

Only a few counts were recorded for this clone. The V gene is TRBV7-8, the J gene TRBJ2-2; TRBD2 matches 7 bases. Germline trimming cut 0 bases from V and 4 bases from J; bases unmatched to any gene: 2. Germline CDR1 SGHVS, CDR2 FQNEAQ. The CDR3 sequence is 15 residues long. CDR3 residues: CASSLAGGSTGELFF. CDR3 coding DNA: TGTGCCAGCAGCTTAGCGGGGGGGAGCACCGGGGAGCTGTTTTTT. The entire variable domain, with the rest obtained from reference TRBV7-8 and TRBJ2-2, is as follows: GAGVSQSPRYKVAKRGQDVALRCDPISGHVSLFWYQQALGQGPEFLTYFQNEAQLDKSGLPSDRFFAERPEGSVSTLKIQRTQQEDSAVYLCASSLAGGSTGELFFGEGSRLTVL.

This clone was seen a few times. This sequence joins TRBV30 and TRBJ1-1; 8 nucleotides align to TRBD1. Germline trimming cut 5 bases from V and 0 bases from J; bases unmatched to any gene: 5. CDR1 GTSNPN and CDR2 SVGIG come from the germline V gene (reference sequence). This CDR3 region has 14 residues. In DNA form, the CDR3 reads TGTGCCTGGTCAAGACAGGGGCTGAACACTGAAGCTTTCTTT. Translating gives CAWSRQGLNTEAFF. Full variable domain (remainder filled in from reference TRBV30 and TRBJ1-1): SQTIHQWPATLVQPVGSPLSLECTVEGTSNPNLYWYRQAAGRGLQLLFYSVGIGQISSEVPQNLSASRPQDRQFILSSKKLLLSDSGFYLCAWSRQGLNTEAFFGQGTRLTVV.

The chain uses TRBV6-5 and TRBJ2-5; D perhaps matches TRBD1 (6 bases). The CDR3 extends over 15 amino acids. V shed 7 bases and J shed 12 bases, with 27 bases lying between them. CDR1 and CDR2 (germline): MNHEY, SVGAGI. The CDR3 loop is CASNLFPHSPGEKYF. In nucleotides, the CDR3 is TGTGCCAGCAACCTCTTCCCCCACTCCCCAGGGGAGAAGTACTTC.

The J gene is TRBJ1-6, the V gene TRBV11-2; 11 positions agree with TRBD1. The CDR3 totals 15 residues. Germline CDR1 and CDR2: SGHAT and FQNNGV. V shed 1 base and J 9 bases; nucleotides not matched to a gene: 2. The CDR3 DNA follows: TGTGCCAGCAGCTTAGGAGGGACAGGGGGTTCACCCCTCCACTTT. Its translation: CASSLGGTGGSPLHF. Filled out from reference TRBV11-2 and TRBJ1-6, the complete variable domain reads EAGVAQSPRYKIIEKRQSVAFWCNPISGHATLYWYQQILGQGPKLLIQFQNNGVVDDSQLPKDRFSAERLKGVDSTLKIQPAKLEDSAVYLCASSLGGTGGSPLHFGNGTRLTVT.

The V gene is TRBV4-1, the J gene TRBJ1-2; TRBD1 matches at 7 bases. The length of the CDR3 is 13 residues. Trimming removed 2 bases from V and 14 bases from J; junction bases left unmatched: 11. The germline V gene encodes CDR1 MGHRA and CDR2 YSYEKL. CDR3 amino acids: CASSQQLTGVGTF. CDR3 bases: TGCGCCAGCAGCCAACAATTAACAGGGGTGGGGACCTTC.

This chain joins TRBV19 and TRBJ2-5; D possibly uses TRBD1 or TRBD2 (5 bases each). CDR1 and CDR2 from the germline V gene are LNHDA and SQIVND (reference sequence). This CDR3 has 15 residues. The ends were cut back, 6 bases at V and 3 bases at J, with 17 bases in the middle. CDR3 DNA: TGTGCCAGTAGCACTCAAGGACTGGGGGAAGAGACCCAGTACTTC. It yields the protein CASSTQGLGEETQYF.

The chain employs TRBV29-1 and TRBJ1-4; no reliable D call. The CDR3 contains 12 residues. Germline CDR1 SQVTM, CDR2 ANQGSEA. The germline V and J ends were trimmed by 4 bases and 4 bases, with 7 bases remaining between them. The CDR3 spells CSVAPSNEKLFF. The CDR3 DNA is TGCAGCGTTGCGCCCAGTAATGAAAAACTGTTTTTT.

This chain links TRBV11-3 with TRBJ2-3, with 10 bases lining up with TRBD2. This CDR3 has 15 residues. With 2 bases clipped from V and 3 bases from J, the junction kept 2 bases outside the gene matches. Per the germline V gene, CDR1 is SGHNT and CDR2 is YENEEA. The CDR3 DNA is TGTGCCAGCAGCTTAAGGACTAGCGGTACAGATACGCAGTATTTT. It is translated as CASSLRTSGTDTQYF.

The CDR3 nucleotides are TGTGCCAGCAGCTATCCTCCAGGGGTCGAGCAGTACTTC. Translated, it gives CASSYPPGVEQYF. V is TRBV5-6 and J is TRBJ2-7; D is perhaps TRBD1 (6 bases). Germline loops: CDR1 SGHDT, CDR2 YYEEEE. The V gene lost 3 bases and the J gene lost 6 bases, with 13 bases spanning the gap. The CDR3 is made up of 13 amino acids.

The rearrangement joins TRBV6-5 to TRBJ2-2; 11 positions match TRBD1. The germline V gene encodes CDR1 MNHEY and CDR2 SVGAGI. This CDR3 is built from 13 residues. After removal of 6 bases from V and 10 bases from J, the junction contained 4 bases not matched to a gene. The CDR3 DNA reads as TGTGCCAGCAGGGACAGGGGGCAAGAGGAGCTGTTTTTT. The encoded protein is CASRDRGQEELFF.

The chain employs TRBV30 and TRBJ1-2; D call uncertain. Deletions cut 1 base from V and 8 bases from J, with 11 bases between. The CDR3 sequence is 12 residues long. Germline CDR1 GTSNPN, CDR2 SVGIG (reference sequence). CDR3 residues: CAWSAREVGYTF. Written as DNA, the CDR3 is TGTGCCTGGAGTGCAAGGGAGGTCGGCTACACCTTC.

The gene calls are TRBV7-9 and TRBJ1-1; a possible D gene is TRBD1 (5 bases). Germline V gene sequence: CDR1 SEHNR, CDR2 FQNEAQ (reference sequence). The ends were cut back, 1 base at V and 4 bases at J, with 13 bases in the middle. The CDR3 is made up of 15 amino acids. The chain's CDR3 is CASSLVEGVATEAFF. DNA of the CDR3: TGTGCCAGCAGCTTAGTTGAAGGGGTGGCCACTGAAGCTTTCTTT. Supplemented by reference TRBV7-9 and TRBJ1-1, the full variable domain reads DTGVSQNPRHKITKRGQNVTFRCDPISEHNRLYWYRQTLGQGPEFLTYFQNEAQLEKSRLLSDRFSAERPKGSFSTLEIQRTEQGDSAMYLCASSLVEGVATEAFFGQGTRLTVV.

The rearrangement links TRBV12-5 to TRBJ1-1; 7 positions agree with TRBD1. The length of the CDR3 is 12 residues. The germline CDR1 and CDR2 sequences are LGHNT and FRNRAP. V lost 6 bases and J lost 8; bases outside the gene matches: 6. The CDR3 nucleotides are TGTGCTAGTGGCCCTAGCAGGGGGGAAGCTTTCTTT. It is translated as CASGPSRGEAFF.

This clone was seen a few times. This chain connects TRBV30 to TRBJ1-1; D perhaps matches TRBD1 (5 bases). Trimming cost V 0 bases and J 1 base, with 15 bases left between them. CDR1 and CDR2 (germline): GTSNPN, SVGIG (reference sequence). CDR3 length: 16 residues. The chain's CDR3 is CAWSVLVVGQNTEAFF. As DNA, the CDR3 is TGTGCCTGGAGTGTACTTGTCGTCGGACAGAACACTGAAGCTTTCTTT.

The chain employs TRBV7-3 and TRBJ2-1; TRBD2 agrees at 11 bases. Per the germline V gene, CDR1 is SGHTA and CDR2 is FQGTGA. The CDR3 length is 15 residues. Unmatched junction bases numbered 1, after V lost 4 bases and J lost 2 bases. The CDR3 protein is CASSSTSGAYNEQFF. CDR3 DNA sequence: TGTGCCAGCAGCTCGACTAGCGGGGCCTACAATGAGCAGTTCTTC.

The chain is built from TRBV30 and TRBJ1-5; D is undetermined. With 0 bases removed from V and 4 bases from J, the gap between germline ends came to 7 bases. The CDR3 contains 13 residues. Germline V gene sequence: CDR1 GTSNPN, CDR2 SVGIG (reference sequence). The chain's CDR3 is CAWSVTRNQPQHF. CDR3 DNA: TGTGCCTGGAGTGTAACCAGAAATCAGCCCCAGCATTTT. The full variable domain, its missing parts supplied by reference TRBV30 and TRBJ1-5, is SQTIHQWPATLVQPVGSPLSLECTVEGTSNPNLYWYRQAAGRGLQLLFYSVGIGQISSEVPQNLSASRPQDRQFILSSKKLLLSDSGFYLCAWSVTRNQPQHFGDGTRLSIL.

This clone was detected a few times. This sequence joins TRBV7-2 and TRBJ2-3; 8 bases line up with TRBD2. CDR1 is SGHTA, CDR2 FQGNSA, per germline. The CDR3 extends over 14 amino acids. The ends lost 5 bases at V and 4 bases at J; junction bases unmatched: 5. In DNA form, the CDR3 reads TGTGCCAGCAGCCTCGGGACTAGAGCAGATACGCAGTATTTT. Amino acid sequence: CASSLGTRADTQYF.

The genes are TRBV29-1 and TRBJ2-5, with D possibly being TRBD1 (5 bases). The V end was cut by 4 bases, the J end by 1 base, with 7 bases between. In germline, CDR1 is SQVTM, CDR2 ANQGSEA. This CDR3 is built from 12 residues. CDR3: CSVGQLQETQYF. For the CDR3, the DNA is TGCAGCGTTGGACAGCTCCAAGAGACCCAGTACTTC.

This rearrangement joins TRBV11-2 to TRBJ2-7; a possible D gene is TRBD2 (5 bases). The CDR3 loop spans 14 amino acids. Germline V gene data show CDR1 as SGHAT and CDR2 as FQNNGV. The germline V and J ends were trimmed by 0 bases and 6 bases, with 12 bases remaining between them. CDR3 DNA: TGTGCCAGCAGCTTAGATCCAGGCGGGCTCGAGCAGTACTTC. This codes for CASSLDPGGLEQYF.

This clone was seen a single time. This rearrangement joins TRBV27 to TRBJ2-3, with TRBD1 as a possible D gene (6 bases). With 2 bases removed from V and 2 bases from J, the gap between germline ends came to 8 bases. CDR3 size: 14 residues. CDR1 is MNHEY, CDR2 SMNVEV, per germline (reference sequence). The CDR3 reads CASSLQGLTDTQYF. For the CDR3, the DNA is TGTGCCAGCAGTTTACAGGGGCTCACAGATACGCAGTATTTT.

The J gene is TRBJ1-2, the V gene TRBV5-6; D is possibly TRBD1 (6 bases). V dropped 2 bases and J dropped 8 bases, with 7 bases sitting between them. CDR1 is SGHDT and CDR2 is YYEEEE in the germline V gene. The CDR3 contains 11 residues. The CDR3, as DNA: TGTGCCAGCAGCTTCGACAGGGGCTACACCTTC. The encoded protein is CASSFDRGYTF. Filled out from reference TRBV5-6 and TRBJ1-2, the complete variable domain reads DAGVTQSPTHLIKTRGQQVTLRCSPKSGHDTVSWYQQALGQGPQFIFQYYEEEERQRGNFPDRFSGHQFPNYSSELNVNALLLGDSALYLCASSFDRGYTFGSGTRLTVV.